This TCR beta chain was sequenced during a study of cytomegalovirus exposure and HLA in healthy donors. PCR used 60 Vbeta primers and 13 Jbeta primers. TCRdb's table, derived via immunoSEQ multiplex PCR, lists solely in-frame clones and lacks some. The sample has more than 60,000 clones; roughly 84% are singletons. Trimming took off 2 bases at V and 1 base at J, with 8 bases between the two ends. CDR3 size: 14 residues. Germline V gene sequence: CDR1 SGHTA, CDR2 FQGNSA. The specimen sequenced was PBMCs. The chain has TRBV7-2 and TRBJ1-2; D unresolved. This TCR came from a woman aged 30 to 39 in good health and CMV-seronegative. CDR3 amino acids: CASSLWLDNYGYTF. The CDR3 DNA follows: TGTGCCAGCAGCTTATGGTTAGATAACTATGGCTACACCTTC.